This record covers a single T cell receptor beta chain. Recruited during active infection, patients (from Seattle) were subsequently followed longitudinally. Per the germline V gene, CDR1 is SNHLY and CDR2 is FYNNEI. V lost 6 bases, J lost 6 bases, and 4 bases stayed unmatched. The CDR3 is 13 amino acids. The sample belongs to a study of blood T cell repertoires in COVID-19. Overall study: PBMCs, B-cell-depleted T cells, or T cells provided the cDNA or gDNA that made up the material.

Original processing methods: How many nucleated cells were present was estimated from reference gene primer amplification. This table comes from immunoSEQ multiplex PCR, and its TCRdb copy is limited to in-frame clones, with some not included. The V and J calls and the clone size are those of that table, but D and trimming were determined from the DNA. This table has 95,000 or so clones, roughly four fifths appearing once. Sequencing input: peripheral blood. The V gene is TRBV2, the J gene TRBJ2-3, with 9 bases fitting TRBD2. The receptor comes from an elderly man with COVID-19, enrolled during active disease. In nucleotides, the CDR3 is TGTGCCAGCAGCCAGCGGGAGGATGATACGCAGTATTTT. Encoded protein: CASSQREDDTQYF.